The 4 T cell receptor beta chains below were found in one sample sequenced in a study of blood T cell repertoires in COVID-19. Clones were read by immunoSEQ multiplex PCR, and TCRdb kept only the in-frame ones, dropping some. The sample yields just under 350,000 clones, approximately 82% seen once. The specimen sequenced was peripheral blood. These receptors were collected from a man aged 25 to 40 with active or convalescent COVID-19.

The J gene is TRBJ1-1, the V gene TRBV5-4; a weak D match, TRBD1 (5 bases). Germline values: CDR1 SGHNT, CDR2 YYREEE (reference sequence). The V end was cut by 4 bases, the J end by 0 bases, with 13 bases between. The CDR3 spans 15 residues. CDR3 residues: CASSTGGSMNTEAFF. CDR3 coding DNA: TGTGCCAGCAGCACCGGGGGAAGCATGAACACTGAAGCTTTCTTT.

The chain couples TRBV11-2 to TRBJ2-7, with 7 positions matching TRBD2. The CDR3 has 15 residues. Trimming at V came to 0 bases and at J to 3 bases, leaving 5 bases not matched to a gene. Germline-derived CDR1 and CDR2 are SGHAT and FQNNGV. CDR3 loop: CASSLEGTIYYEQYF. CDR3 DNA sequence: TGTGCCAGCAGCTTAGAGGGGACTATCTACTACGAGCAGTACTTC.

The chain carries TRBV5-6 and TRBJ2-1; 7 bases map to TRBD2. Germline CDR1 and CDR2: SGHDT and YYEEEE. Unmatched junction bases numbered 10, after V lost 6 bases and J lost 7 bases. The CDR3 sequence is 14 residues long. CDR3 region: CASTSLAGVNEQFF. Written as DNA, the CDR3 is TGTGCCAGCACCTCCTTGGCGGGAGTGAATGAGCAGTTCTTC.

The sample holds one count of this clone. The chain couples TRBV19 to TRBJ1-4; D might be TRBD1 (5 bases). Trimming took 10 bases from V and 4 from J, leaving 19 bases between them. Germline V gives CDR1 LNHDA, CDR2 SQIVND (reference sequence). This CDR3 has 15 residues. In nucleotides, the CDR3 is TGTGCCACCGCCGGGGGAGAGGTGAGTAATGAAAAACTGTTTTTT. Its translation: CATAGGEVSNEKLFF.